This is a list of T cell receptor beta chains from one sample in a study of blood T cell repertoires in COVID-19. Here immunoSEQ multiplex PCR was the method, and the copy in TCRdb shows in-frame clones only, minus some. The sample has about 420,000 clones, around nine tenths seen once; the top ten hold less than 0.95%. Input material: peripheral blood. Receptors originate from a man in his late teens or twenties with COVID-19, enrolled during active disease. Both conserved end residues are part of each CDR3. The D gene is left open where the match is weak. The size field is filled for only some rows; it gives once, few, many or a size class.

size: -
J: TRBJ2-7
V: TRBV10-3
D: -
CDR3: CAISEGAYYEQYF
DNA: TGTGCCATCAGTGAGGGAGCTTATTACGAGCAGTACTTC

size: -
J: TRBJ1-2
V: TRBV14
D: -
CDR3: CASSQDLRSTYGYTF
DNA: TGTGCCAGCAGCCAAGATCTTCGGAGCACCTATGGCTACACCTTC

size: -
J: TRBJ1-3
V: TRBV7-9
D: -
CDR3: CASSLVNSGSGNTIYF
DNA: TGTGCCAGCAGCTTAGTCAATTCAGGGTCTGGAAACACCATATATTTT

size: -
J: TRBJ2-2
V: TRBV24-1
D: -
CDR3: CATSGGPGRFITGELFF
DNA: TGTGCCACCAGTGGAGGGCCCGGGCGGTTTATCACCGGGGAGCTGTTTTTT

size: -
J: TRBJ1-6
V: TRBV30
D: -
CDR3: CAWNRGNSPLHF
DNA: TGTGCCTGGAATCGGGGGAATTCACCCCTCCACTTT

size: -
J: TRBJ2-4
V: TRBV11-2
D: TRBD2
CDR3: CASSLKLAGPRAKNIQYF
DNA: TGTGCCAGCAGCTTAAAACTAGCGGGGCCCCGGGCCAAAAACATTCAGTACTTC

size: -
J: TRBJ2-7
V: TRBV7-2
D: TRBD2
CDR3: CASSKTSGGPSSYEQYF
DNA: TGTGCCAGCAGCAAGACTAGCGGGGGACCCAGCTCCTACGAGCAGTACTTC

size: -
J: TRBJ2-3
V: TRBV4-1
D: -
CDR3: CASSPGSFGTQYF
DNA: TGCGCCAGCAGCCCAGGTTCTTTTGGTACGCAGTATTTT

size: -
J: TRBJ1-5
V: TRBV19
D: -
CDR3: CATRQGLTPQHF
DNA: TGTGCCACCCGTCAGGGACTGACGCCCCAGCATTTT

size: -
J: TRBJ2-7
V: TRBV14
D: -
CDR3: CASSQGDSSFYEQYF
DNA: TGTGCCAGCAGCCAAGGCGACAGCTCTTTCTACGAGCAGTACTTC

size: -
J: TRBJ2-1
V: TRBV7-9
D: TRBD1
CDR3: CASSSQSGQGARNEQFF
DNA: TGTGCCAGCAGCTCCCAGTCCGGACAGGGGGCGCGGAATGAGCAGTTCTTC

size: -
J: TRBJ2-3
V: TRBV7-9
D: -
CDR3: CASSLTDADTQYF
DNA: TGTGCCAGCAGCTTGACAGACGCAGATACGCAGTATTTT

size: -
J: TRBJ2-2
V: TRBV7-3
D: -
CDR3: CASSGGMNTGELFF
DNA: TGTGCCAGCAGCGGGGGGATGAACACCGGGGAGCTGTTTTTT

size: -
J: TRBJ2-2
V: TRBV6-4
D: -
CDR3: CASKSYGGELFF
DNA: TGTGCCAGCAAATCCTATGGCGGGGAGCTGTTTTTT

size: -
J: TRBJ2-1
V: TRBV5-1
D: TRBD2
CDR3: CASSPGYSSGGNYNEQFF
DNA: TGCGCCAGCAGCCCGGGGTATTCTAGCGGGGGGAACTACAATGAGCAGTTCTTC

size: -
J: TRBJ1-6
V: TRBV5-4
D: TRBD1
CDR3: CASSSQGAQNSPLHF
DNA: TGTGCCAGCAGCTCGCAGGGGGCTCAGAATTCACCCCTCCACTTT

size: once
J: TRBJ2-1
V: TRBV27
D: -
CDR3: CASSSYHEQFF
DNA: TGTGCCAGCAGTTCGTATCATGAGCAGTTCTTC

size: -
J: TRBJ2-2
V: TRBV20-1
D: -
CDR3: CSASFQNTGELFF
DNA: TGCAGTGCTAGTTTCCAGAACACCGGGGAGCTGTTTTTT

size: -
J: TRBJ2-5
V: TRBV5-1
D: -
CDR3: CASSLNIQETQYF
DNA: TGCGCCAGCAGCCTGAACATTCAAGAGACCCAGTACTTC

size: once
J: TRBJ2-1
V: TRBV18
D: -
CDR3: CASSPQDTGPNEQFF
DNA: TGTGCCAGCTCACCACAGGACACGGGCCCCAATGAGCAGTTCTTC

size: -
J: TRBJ1-2
V: TRBV19
D: TRBD1
CDR3: CASSIYYSRQGDGYTF
DNA: TGTGCCAGTAGTATTTACTACAGTCGACAGGGAGATGGCTACACCTTC

size: -
J: TRBJ2-5
V: TRBV12-3/TRBV12-4
D: -
CDR3: CASSQTYTQYF
DNA: TGTGCCAGCAGCCAAACCTATACCCAGTACTTC

size: -
J: TRBJ2-5
V: TRBV5-4
D: -
CDR3: CASRFGGAETQYF
DNA: TGTGCCAGCAGATTCGGAGGGGCAGAGACCCAGTACTTC

size: -
J: TRBJ2-7
V: TRBV29-1
D: TRBD2
CDR3: CSVAREGYEQYF
DNA: TGCAGCGTCGCGCGGGAGGGGTACGAGCAGTACTTC

size: -
J: TRBJ2-2
V: TRBV9
D: -
CDR3: CASSPHFRRDTGELFF
DNA: TGTGCCAGCAGCCCCCACTTCCGGAGGGATACCGGGGAGCTGTTTTTT

size: -
J: TRBJ1-2
V: TRBV2
D: -
CDR3: CASTPRQIYGYTF
DNA: TGTGCCAGCACCCCGAGGCAGATCTATGGCTACACCTTC

size: once
J: TRBJ1-1
V: TRBV6-6
D: -
CDR3: CASRPGVATEAFF
DNA: TGTGCCAGCAGGCCTGGTGTGGCCACTGAAGCTTTCTTT

size: -
J: TRBJ2-1
V: TRBV12-3/TRBV12-4
D: -
CDR3: CASSFWHEQFF
DNA: TGTGCCAGCAGTTTCTGGCATGAGCAGTTCTTC

size: -
J: TRBJ2-2
V: TRBV6-5
D: TRBD1
CDR3: CASSQGAGNTGELFF
DNA: TGTGCCAGCAGCCAGGGGGCGGGTAACACCGGGGAGCTGTTTTTT

size: -
J: TRBJ1-2
V: TRBV7-8
D: TRBD1
CDR3: CASSSTRTGEGGYTF
DNA: TGTGCCAGCAGCTCGACCAGGACAGGGGAAGGTGGCTACACCTTC

size: -
J: TRBJ2-7
V: TRBV3-1/TRBV3-2
D: -
CDR3: CASSPDISPYEQYF
DNA: TGTGCCAGCAGCCCCGACATCTCCCCCTACGAGCAGTACTTC

size: -
J: TRBJ2-7
V: TRBV11-2
D: TRBD1
CDR3: CASSLGTGVYEQYF
DNA: TGTGCCAGCAGCTTGGGGACAGGGGTCTACGAGCAGTACTTC

size: -
J: TRBJ2-6
V: TRBV18
D: TRBD1
CDR3: CASSPQGQGSGANVLTF
DNA: TGTGCCAGCTCACCACAGGGACAGGGTTCGGGGGCCAACGTCCTGACTTTC

size: -
J: TRBJ2-4
V: TRBV12-3/TRBV12-4
D: -
CDR3: CASSSLNIQYF
DNA: TGTGCCAGCAGTTCCCTAAACATTCAGTACTTC

size: -
J: TRBJ1-4
V: TRBV3-1/TRBV3-2
D: -
CDR3: CASSRGQLRTNEKLFF
DNA: TGTGCCAGCAGCCGAGGACAGCTTAGAACTAATGAAAAACTGTTTTTT

size: -
J: TRBJ1-3
V: TRBV29-1
D: -
CDR3: CSVEGDSGNTIYF
DNA: TGCAGCGTTGAGGGAGACTCTGGAAACACCATATATTTT

size: -
J: TRBJ2-7
V: TRBV11-3
D: TRBD2
CDR3: CASSKGEGYEQYF
DNA: TGTGCCAGCAGTAAAGGGGAGGGCTACGAGCAGTACTTC